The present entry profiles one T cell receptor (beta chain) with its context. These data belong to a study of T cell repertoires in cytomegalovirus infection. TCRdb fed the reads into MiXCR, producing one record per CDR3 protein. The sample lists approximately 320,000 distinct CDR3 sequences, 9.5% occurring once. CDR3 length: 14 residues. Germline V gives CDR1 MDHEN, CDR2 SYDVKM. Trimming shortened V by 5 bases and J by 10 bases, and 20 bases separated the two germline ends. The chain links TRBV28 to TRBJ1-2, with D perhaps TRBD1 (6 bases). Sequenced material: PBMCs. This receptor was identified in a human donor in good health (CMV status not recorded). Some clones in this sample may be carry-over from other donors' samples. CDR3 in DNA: TGTGCCAGCAGTCTAGTAACAGGGCGGCGATACTACACCTTC. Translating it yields CASSLVTGRRYYTF.